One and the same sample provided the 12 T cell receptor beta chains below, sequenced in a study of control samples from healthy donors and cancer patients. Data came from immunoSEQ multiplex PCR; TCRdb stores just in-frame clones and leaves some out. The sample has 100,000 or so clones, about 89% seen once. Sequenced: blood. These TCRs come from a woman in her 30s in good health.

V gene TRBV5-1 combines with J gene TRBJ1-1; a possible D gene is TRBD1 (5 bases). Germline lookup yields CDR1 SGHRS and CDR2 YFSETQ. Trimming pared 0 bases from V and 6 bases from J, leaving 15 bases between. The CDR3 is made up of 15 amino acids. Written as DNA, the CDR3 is TGCGCCAGCAGCTTGGCCGGCGGGGACGGGGCTGAAGCTTTCTTT. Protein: CASSLAGGDGAEAFF.

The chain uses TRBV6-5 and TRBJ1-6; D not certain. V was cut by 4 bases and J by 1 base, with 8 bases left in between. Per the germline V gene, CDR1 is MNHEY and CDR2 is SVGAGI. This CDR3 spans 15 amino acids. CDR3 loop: CASSSSTSYNSPLHF. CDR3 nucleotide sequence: TGTGCCAGCAGTTCTAGTACGTCCTATAATTCACCCCTCCACTTT.

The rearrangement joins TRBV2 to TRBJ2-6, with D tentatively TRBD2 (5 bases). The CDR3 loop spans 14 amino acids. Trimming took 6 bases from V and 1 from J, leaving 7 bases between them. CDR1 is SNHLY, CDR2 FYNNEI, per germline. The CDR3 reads CASRRESGANVLTF. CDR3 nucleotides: TGTGCCAGCAGAAGGGAGTCTGGGGCCAACGTCCTGACTTTC. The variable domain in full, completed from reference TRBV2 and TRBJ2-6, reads EPEVTQTPSHQVTQMGQEVILRCVPISNHLYFYWYRQILGQKVEFLVSFYNNEISEKSEIFDDQFSVERPDGSNFTLKIRSTKLEDSAMYFCASRRESGANVLTFGAGSRLTVL.

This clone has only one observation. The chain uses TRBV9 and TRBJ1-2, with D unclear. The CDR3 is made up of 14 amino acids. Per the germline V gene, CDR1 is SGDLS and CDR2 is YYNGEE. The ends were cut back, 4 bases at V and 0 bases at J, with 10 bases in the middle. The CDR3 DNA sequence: TGTGCCAGCAGCACCCCAGGAGCTAACTATGGCTACACCTTC. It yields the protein CASSTPGANYGYTF.

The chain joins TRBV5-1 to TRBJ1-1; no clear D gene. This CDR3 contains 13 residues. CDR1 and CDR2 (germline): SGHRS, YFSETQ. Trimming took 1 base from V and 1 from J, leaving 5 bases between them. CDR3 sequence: CASSLPGNTEAFF. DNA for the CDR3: TGCGCCAGCAGCTTGCCGGGGAACACTGAAGCTTTCTTT.

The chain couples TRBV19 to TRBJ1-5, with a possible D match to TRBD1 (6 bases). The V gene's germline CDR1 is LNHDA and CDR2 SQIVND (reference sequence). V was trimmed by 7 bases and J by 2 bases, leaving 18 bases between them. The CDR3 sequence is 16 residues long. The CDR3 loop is CASTFVTGWGNQPQHF. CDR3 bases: TGTGCCAGTACCTTCGTTACAGGGTGGGGCAATCAGCCCCAGCATTTT.

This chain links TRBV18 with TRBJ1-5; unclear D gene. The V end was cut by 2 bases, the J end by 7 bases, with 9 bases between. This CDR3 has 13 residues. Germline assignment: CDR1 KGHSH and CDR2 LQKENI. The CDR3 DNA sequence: TGTGCCAGCTCACCAGGTCCAGAACAGCCCCAGCATTTT. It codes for CASSPGPEQPQHF.

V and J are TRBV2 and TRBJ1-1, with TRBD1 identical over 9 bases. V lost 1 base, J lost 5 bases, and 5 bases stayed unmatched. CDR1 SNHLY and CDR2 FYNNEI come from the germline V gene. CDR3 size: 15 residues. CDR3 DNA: TGTGCCAGCAGTGAAGAGGGACAGGGCAGAACTGAAGCTTTCTTT. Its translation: CASSEEGQGRTEAFF.

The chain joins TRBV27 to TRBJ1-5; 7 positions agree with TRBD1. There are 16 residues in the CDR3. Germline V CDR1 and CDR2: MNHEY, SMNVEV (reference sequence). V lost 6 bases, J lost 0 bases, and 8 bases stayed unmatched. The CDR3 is CASRRGTAYSNQPQHF. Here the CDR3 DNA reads TGTGCCAGCAGGCGCGGGACAGCCTATAGCAATCAGCCCCAGCATTTT.

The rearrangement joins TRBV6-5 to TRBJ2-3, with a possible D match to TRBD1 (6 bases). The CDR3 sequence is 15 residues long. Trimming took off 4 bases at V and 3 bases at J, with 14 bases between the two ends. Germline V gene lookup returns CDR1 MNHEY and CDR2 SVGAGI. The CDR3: CASSLTLGATDTQYF. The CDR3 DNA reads TGTGCCAGCAGTTTGACCCTGGGGGCAACAGATACGCAGTATTTT.

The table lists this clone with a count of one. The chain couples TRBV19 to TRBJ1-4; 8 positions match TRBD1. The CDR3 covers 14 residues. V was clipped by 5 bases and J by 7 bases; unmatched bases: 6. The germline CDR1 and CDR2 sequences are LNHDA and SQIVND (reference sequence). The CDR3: CASSPDRAREKLFF. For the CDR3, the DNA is TGTGCCAGTAGTCCGGACAGGGCACGTGAAAAACTGTTTTTT. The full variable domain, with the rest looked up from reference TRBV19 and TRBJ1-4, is DGGITQSPKYLFRKEGQNVTLSCEQNLNHDAMYWYRQDPGQGLRLIYYSQIVNDFQKGDIAEGYSVSREKKESFPLTVTSAQKNPTAFYLCASSPDRAREKLFFGSGTQLSVL.

DNA of the CDR3: TGTGCCAGCAGCCAAGGGGGAATTCATGAAAAACTGTTTTTT. This sequence encodes CASSQGGIHEKLFF. This sequence joins TRBV3-1 (or the pseudogene TRBV3-2) and TRBJ1-4; D is uncertain. CDR1 and CDR2 (germline): LGHDT, YNNKEL (reference sequence). CDR3 length: 14 amino acids. Trimming pared 1 base from V and 6 bases from J, leaving 9 bases between.